This TCR beta chain was captured in a study of T-cell memory formation after mild COVID-19. V dropped 4 bases and J dropped 4 bases, with 19 bases sitting between them. The CDR3 spans 16 residues. The germline gives CDR1 SGHTA, CDR2 FQGNSA. Via MiXCR, TCRdb re-called the 5' RACE reads, giving one row per CDR3 protein. In the table there are 350,000 to 450,000 distinct CDR3 sequences, roughly 20% of which are singletons. This TCR derives from an adult woman who had mild COVID-19 (a few samples of this study predate the infection). Cell type and time point are not known. This chain connects TRBV7-2 to TRBJ1-2; no reliable D call. The sequencing sample was made of PBMCs or a T cell subset sorted from them (not recorded which). The CDR3: CASSSYLGRNVYGYTF. CDR3 coding DNA: TGTGCCAGCAGCTCCTATCTTGGAAGGAATGTCTATGGCTACACCTTC. Full variable domain (missing parts from reference TRBV7-2 and TRBJ1-2): GAGVSQSPSNKVTEKGKDVELRCDPISGHTALYWYRQSLGQGLEFLIYFQGNSAPDKSGLPSDRFSAERTGGSVSTLTIQRTQQEDSAVYLCASSSYLGRNVYGYTFGSGTRLTVV.